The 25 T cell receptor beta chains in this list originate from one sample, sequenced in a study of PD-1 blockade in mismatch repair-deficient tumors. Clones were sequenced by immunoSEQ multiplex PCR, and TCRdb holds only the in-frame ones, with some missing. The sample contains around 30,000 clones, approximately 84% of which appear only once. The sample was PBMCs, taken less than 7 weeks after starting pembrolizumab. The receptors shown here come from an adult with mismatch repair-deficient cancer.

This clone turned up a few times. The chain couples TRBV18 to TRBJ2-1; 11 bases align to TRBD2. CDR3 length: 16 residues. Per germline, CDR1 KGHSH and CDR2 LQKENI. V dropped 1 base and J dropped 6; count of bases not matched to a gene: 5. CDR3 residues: CASSPLAGGNSNEQFF. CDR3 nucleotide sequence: TGTGCCAGCTCACCACTAGCGGGAGGGAACAGCAATGAGCAGTTCTTC.

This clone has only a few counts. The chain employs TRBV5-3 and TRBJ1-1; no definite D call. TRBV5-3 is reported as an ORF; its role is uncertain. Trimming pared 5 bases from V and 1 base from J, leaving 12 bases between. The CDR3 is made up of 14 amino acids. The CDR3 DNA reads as TGTGCCAGAAGGGTGAGGCAGCCGAACACTGAAGCTTTCTTT. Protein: CARRVRQPNTEAFF.

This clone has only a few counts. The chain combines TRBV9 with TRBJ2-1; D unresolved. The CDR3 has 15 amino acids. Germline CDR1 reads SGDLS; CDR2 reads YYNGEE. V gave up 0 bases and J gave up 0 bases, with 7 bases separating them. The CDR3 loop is CASSVDSYSYNEQFF. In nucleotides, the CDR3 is TGTGCCAGCAGCGTAGATTCGTACTCCTACAATGAGCAGTTCTTC.

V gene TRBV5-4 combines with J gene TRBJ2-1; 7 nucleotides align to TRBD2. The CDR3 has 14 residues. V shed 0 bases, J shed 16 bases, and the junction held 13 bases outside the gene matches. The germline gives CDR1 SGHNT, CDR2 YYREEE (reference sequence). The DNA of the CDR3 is TGTGCCAGCAGCTTGGCCGGGGGAGGGAAGACGGTTTTCTTC. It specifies CASSLAGGGKTVFF.

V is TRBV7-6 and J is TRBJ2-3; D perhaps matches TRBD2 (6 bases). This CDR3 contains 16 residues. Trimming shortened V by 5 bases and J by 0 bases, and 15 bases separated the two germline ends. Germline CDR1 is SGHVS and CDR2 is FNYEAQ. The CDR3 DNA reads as TGTGCCAGCAGCCCCCGCGGGCGGGGCAGCACAGATACGCAGTATTTT. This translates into CASSPRGRGSTDTQYF. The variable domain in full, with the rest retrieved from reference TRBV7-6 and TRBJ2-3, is GAGVSQSPRYKVTKRGQDVALRCDPISGHVSLYWYRQALGQGPEFLTYFNYEAQQDKSGLPNDRFSAERPEGSISTLTIQRTEQRDSAMYRCASSPRGRGSTDTQYFGPGTRLTVL.

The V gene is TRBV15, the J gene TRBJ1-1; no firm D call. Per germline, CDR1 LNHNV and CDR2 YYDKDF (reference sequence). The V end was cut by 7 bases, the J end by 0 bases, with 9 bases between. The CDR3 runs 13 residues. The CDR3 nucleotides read TGTGCCACCAAGGAGGGAATGAACACTGAAGCTTTCTTT. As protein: CATKEGMNTEAFF.

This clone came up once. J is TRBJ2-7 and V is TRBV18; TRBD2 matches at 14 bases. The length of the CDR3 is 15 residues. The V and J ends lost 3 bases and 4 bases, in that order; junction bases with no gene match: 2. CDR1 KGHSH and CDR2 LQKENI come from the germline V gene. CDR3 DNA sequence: TGTGCCAGCTCACCCGGGACTAGCGGGAGATACGAGCAGTACTTC. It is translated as CASSPGTSGRYEQYF.

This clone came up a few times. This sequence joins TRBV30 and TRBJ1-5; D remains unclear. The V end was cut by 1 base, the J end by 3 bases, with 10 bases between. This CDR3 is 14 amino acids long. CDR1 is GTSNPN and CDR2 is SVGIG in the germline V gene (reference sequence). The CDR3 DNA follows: TGTGCCTGGAGTGACCGGCGGTACAATCAGCCCCAGCATTTT. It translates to CAWSDRRYNQPQHF.

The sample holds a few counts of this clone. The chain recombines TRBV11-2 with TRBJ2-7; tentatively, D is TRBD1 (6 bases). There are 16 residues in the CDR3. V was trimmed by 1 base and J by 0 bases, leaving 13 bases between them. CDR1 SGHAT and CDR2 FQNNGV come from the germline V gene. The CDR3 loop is CASSLGAGDPSYEQYF. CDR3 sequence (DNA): TGTGCCAGCAGCTTAGGAGCAGGGGACCCCTCCTACGAGCAGTACTTC.

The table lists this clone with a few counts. This CDR3 reads CASAEQGGQYF. CDR3 DNA sequence: TGCGCCAGCGCCGAGCAGGGTGGGCAGTACTTC. V and J are TRBV5-1 and TRBJ2-7, with D possibly matching TRBD1 (5 bases). This CDR3 comprises 11 residues. Germline V lookup: CDR1 SGHRS, CDR2 YFSETQ. Trimming took off 7 bases at V and 9 bases at J, with 14 bases between the two ends. The variable domain in full, completed from reference TRBV5-1 and TRBJ2-7, reads KAGVTQTPRYLIKTRGQQVTLSCSPISGHRSVSWYQQTPGQGLQFLFEYFSETQRNKGNFPGRFSGRQFSNSRSEMNVSTLELGDSALYLCASAEQGGQYFGPGTRLTVT.

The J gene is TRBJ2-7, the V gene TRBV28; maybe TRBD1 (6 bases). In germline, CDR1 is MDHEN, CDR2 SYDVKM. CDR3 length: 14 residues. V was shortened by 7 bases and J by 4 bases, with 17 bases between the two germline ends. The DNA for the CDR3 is TGTGCCAGCATCCTACCGGGACATCGTTACGAGCAGTACTTC. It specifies CASILPGHRYEQYF.

The CDR3 bases are TGTGCCTGGAGTGTCGGTAGAGATACGCAGTATTTT. Its translation: CAWSVGRDTQYF. The J gene is TRBJ2-3, the V gene TRBV30; D unclear. Germline V gene data show CDR1 as GTSNPN and CDR2 as SVGIG (reference sequence). The CDR3 loop spans 12 amino acids. The V end lost 0 bases, the J end lost 5 bases, and 6 bases lay between the germline ends.

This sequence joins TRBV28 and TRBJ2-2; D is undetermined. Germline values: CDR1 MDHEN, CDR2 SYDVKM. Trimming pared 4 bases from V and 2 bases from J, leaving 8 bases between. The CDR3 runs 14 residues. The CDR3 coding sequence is TGTGCCAGCAGTTCCCATAGTAACACCGGGGAGCTGTTTTTT. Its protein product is CASSSHSNTGELFF.

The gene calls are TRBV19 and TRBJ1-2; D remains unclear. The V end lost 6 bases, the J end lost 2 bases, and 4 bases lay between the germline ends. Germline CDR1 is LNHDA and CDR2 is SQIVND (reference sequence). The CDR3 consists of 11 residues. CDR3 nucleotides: TGTGCCAGTAGCAGAAACTATGGCTACACCTTC. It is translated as CASSRNYGYTF.

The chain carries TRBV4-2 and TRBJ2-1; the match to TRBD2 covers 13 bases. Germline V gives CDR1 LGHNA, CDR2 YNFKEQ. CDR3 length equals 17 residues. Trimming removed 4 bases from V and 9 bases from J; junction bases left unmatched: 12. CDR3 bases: TGTGCCAGCAGCCCCAAGACGAGACTAGCGGGGGGCGGTGAGCAGTTCTTC. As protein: CASSPKTRLAGGGEQFF.

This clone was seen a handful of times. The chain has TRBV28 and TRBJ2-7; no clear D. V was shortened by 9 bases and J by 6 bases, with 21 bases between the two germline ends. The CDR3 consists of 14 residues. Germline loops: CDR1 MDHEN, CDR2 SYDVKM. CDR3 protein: CASQKPPGLGEQYF. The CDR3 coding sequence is TGTGCCAGTCAAAAACCCCCGGGTTTAGGCGAGCAGTACTTC.

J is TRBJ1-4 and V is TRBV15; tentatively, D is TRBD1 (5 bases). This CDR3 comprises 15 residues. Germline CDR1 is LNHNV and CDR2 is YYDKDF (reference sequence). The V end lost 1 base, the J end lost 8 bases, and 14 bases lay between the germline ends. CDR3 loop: CATSRAGIGAEKLFF. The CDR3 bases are TGTGCCACCAGCAGAGCAGGGATCGGAGCGGAAAAACTGTTTTTT. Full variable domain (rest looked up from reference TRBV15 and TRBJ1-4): DAMVIQNPRYQVTQFGKPVTLSCSQTLNHNVMYWYQQKSSQAPKLLFHYYDKDFNNEADTPDNFQSRRPNTSFCFLDIRSPGLGDTAMYLCATSRAGIGAEKLFFGSGTQLSVL.

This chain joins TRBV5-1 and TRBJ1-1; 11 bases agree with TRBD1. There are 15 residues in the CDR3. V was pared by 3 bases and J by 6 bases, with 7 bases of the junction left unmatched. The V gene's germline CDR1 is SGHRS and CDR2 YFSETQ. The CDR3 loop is CASSSLGQGASEAFF. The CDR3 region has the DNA TGCGCCAGCAGCTCGTTAGGACAGGGGGCCTCTGAAGCTTTCTTT.

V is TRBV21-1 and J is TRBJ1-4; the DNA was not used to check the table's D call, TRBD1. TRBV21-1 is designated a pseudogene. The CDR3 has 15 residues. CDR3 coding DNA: TGTGCCAGCAGCCTACAGGGGGCGCCTAATGAAAAACTGTTTTTT. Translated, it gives CASSLQGAPNEKLFF.

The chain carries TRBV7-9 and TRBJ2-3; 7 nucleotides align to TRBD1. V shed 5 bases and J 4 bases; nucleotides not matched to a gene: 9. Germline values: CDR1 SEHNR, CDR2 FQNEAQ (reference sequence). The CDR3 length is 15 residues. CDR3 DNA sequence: TGTGCCAGCAGCCCCGGGACAGTCCTTGCAGATACGCAGTATTTT. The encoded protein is CASSPGTVLADTQYF.

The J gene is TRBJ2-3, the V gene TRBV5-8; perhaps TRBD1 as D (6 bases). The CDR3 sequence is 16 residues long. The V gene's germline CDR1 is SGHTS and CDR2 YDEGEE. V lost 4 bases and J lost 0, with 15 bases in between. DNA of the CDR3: TGTGCCAGCAGCCCTCTCAGGGGCCCTAGCACAGATACGCAGTATTTT. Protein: CASSPLRGPSTDTQYF.

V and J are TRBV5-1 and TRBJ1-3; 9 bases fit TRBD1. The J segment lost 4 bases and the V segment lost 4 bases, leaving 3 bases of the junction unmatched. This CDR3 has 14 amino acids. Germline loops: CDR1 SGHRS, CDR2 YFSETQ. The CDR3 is CASSRTGDGNTIYF. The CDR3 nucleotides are TGCGCCAGCAGCCGGACAGGGGACGGAAACACCATATATTTT.

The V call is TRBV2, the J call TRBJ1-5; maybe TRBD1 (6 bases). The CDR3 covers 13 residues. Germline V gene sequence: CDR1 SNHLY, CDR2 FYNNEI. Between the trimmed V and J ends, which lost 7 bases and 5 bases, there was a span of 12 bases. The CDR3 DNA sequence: TGTGCCAGCACTCAGGGGTGGGATCAGCCCCAGCATTTT. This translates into CASTQGWDQPQHF.

The CDR3 DNA is TGTGCCAGCAGTTACTCCCTAGCGGAATACAATGAGCAGTTCTTC. Amino acids: CASSYSLAEYNEQFF. J is TRBJ2-1 and V is TRBV6-5; 7 nucleotides line up with TRBD2. The ends lost 0 bases at V and 4 bases at J; junction bases unmatched: 3. The CDR3 contains 15 residues. In germline, CDR1 is MNHEY, CDR2 SVGAGI.

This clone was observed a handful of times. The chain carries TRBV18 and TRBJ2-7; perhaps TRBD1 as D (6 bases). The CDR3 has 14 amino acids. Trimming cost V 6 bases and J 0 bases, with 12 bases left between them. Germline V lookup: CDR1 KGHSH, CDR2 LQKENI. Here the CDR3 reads CASSPGTNSYEQYF. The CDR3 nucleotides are TGTGCCAGCTCGCCCGGGACAAACTCCTACGAGCAGTACTTC. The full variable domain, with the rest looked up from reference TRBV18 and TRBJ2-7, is NAGVMQNPRHLVRRRGQEARLRCSPMKGHSHVYWYRQLPEEGLKFMVYLQKENIIDESGMPKERFSAEFPKEGPSILRIQQVVRGDSAAYFCASSPGTNSYEQYFGPGTRLTVT.